The entry below gives a single T cell receptor beta chain sequence along with its context. The sample originates from a study of cytomegalovirus exposure and HLA in healthy donors. Germline CDR1 SGHDT, CDR2 YYEEEE. Losses at the gene ends were 2 bases for V and 5 bases for J; bases not matched to a gene: 2. CDR3 length: 13 amino acids. PCR primers comprised 60 Vbeta and 13 Jbeta primers. Clones were read by immunoSEQ multiplex PCR, and TCRdb kept only the in-frame ones, dropping some. Its table records about 42,000 clones. This TCR was sampled from a man aged 25 to 40 in good health and CMV-seronegative. What was sequenced was PBMCs. The chain joins TRBV5-6 to TRBJ2-5; 8 bases map to TRBD2. The CDR3 DNA sequence: TGTGCCAGCAGCTTAGCGGGAGTTGAGACCCAGTACTTC. As protein: CASSLAGVETQYF.